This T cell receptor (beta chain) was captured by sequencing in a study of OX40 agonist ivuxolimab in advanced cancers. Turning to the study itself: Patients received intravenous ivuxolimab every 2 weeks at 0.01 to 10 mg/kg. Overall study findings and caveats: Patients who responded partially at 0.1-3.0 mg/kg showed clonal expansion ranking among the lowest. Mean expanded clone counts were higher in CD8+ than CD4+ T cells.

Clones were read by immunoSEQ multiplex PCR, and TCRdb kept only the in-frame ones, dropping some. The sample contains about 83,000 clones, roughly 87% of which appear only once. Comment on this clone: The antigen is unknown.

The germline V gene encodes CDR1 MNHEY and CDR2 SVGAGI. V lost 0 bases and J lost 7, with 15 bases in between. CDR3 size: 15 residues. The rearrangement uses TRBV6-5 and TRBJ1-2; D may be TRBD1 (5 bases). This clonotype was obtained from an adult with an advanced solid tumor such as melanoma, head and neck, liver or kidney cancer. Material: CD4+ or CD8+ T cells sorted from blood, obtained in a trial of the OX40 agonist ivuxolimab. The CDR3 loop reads CASSYSPGFVGGYTF. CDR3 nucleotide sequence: TGTGCCAGCAGTTACTCCCCAGGGTTCGTCGGTGGCTACACCTTC.